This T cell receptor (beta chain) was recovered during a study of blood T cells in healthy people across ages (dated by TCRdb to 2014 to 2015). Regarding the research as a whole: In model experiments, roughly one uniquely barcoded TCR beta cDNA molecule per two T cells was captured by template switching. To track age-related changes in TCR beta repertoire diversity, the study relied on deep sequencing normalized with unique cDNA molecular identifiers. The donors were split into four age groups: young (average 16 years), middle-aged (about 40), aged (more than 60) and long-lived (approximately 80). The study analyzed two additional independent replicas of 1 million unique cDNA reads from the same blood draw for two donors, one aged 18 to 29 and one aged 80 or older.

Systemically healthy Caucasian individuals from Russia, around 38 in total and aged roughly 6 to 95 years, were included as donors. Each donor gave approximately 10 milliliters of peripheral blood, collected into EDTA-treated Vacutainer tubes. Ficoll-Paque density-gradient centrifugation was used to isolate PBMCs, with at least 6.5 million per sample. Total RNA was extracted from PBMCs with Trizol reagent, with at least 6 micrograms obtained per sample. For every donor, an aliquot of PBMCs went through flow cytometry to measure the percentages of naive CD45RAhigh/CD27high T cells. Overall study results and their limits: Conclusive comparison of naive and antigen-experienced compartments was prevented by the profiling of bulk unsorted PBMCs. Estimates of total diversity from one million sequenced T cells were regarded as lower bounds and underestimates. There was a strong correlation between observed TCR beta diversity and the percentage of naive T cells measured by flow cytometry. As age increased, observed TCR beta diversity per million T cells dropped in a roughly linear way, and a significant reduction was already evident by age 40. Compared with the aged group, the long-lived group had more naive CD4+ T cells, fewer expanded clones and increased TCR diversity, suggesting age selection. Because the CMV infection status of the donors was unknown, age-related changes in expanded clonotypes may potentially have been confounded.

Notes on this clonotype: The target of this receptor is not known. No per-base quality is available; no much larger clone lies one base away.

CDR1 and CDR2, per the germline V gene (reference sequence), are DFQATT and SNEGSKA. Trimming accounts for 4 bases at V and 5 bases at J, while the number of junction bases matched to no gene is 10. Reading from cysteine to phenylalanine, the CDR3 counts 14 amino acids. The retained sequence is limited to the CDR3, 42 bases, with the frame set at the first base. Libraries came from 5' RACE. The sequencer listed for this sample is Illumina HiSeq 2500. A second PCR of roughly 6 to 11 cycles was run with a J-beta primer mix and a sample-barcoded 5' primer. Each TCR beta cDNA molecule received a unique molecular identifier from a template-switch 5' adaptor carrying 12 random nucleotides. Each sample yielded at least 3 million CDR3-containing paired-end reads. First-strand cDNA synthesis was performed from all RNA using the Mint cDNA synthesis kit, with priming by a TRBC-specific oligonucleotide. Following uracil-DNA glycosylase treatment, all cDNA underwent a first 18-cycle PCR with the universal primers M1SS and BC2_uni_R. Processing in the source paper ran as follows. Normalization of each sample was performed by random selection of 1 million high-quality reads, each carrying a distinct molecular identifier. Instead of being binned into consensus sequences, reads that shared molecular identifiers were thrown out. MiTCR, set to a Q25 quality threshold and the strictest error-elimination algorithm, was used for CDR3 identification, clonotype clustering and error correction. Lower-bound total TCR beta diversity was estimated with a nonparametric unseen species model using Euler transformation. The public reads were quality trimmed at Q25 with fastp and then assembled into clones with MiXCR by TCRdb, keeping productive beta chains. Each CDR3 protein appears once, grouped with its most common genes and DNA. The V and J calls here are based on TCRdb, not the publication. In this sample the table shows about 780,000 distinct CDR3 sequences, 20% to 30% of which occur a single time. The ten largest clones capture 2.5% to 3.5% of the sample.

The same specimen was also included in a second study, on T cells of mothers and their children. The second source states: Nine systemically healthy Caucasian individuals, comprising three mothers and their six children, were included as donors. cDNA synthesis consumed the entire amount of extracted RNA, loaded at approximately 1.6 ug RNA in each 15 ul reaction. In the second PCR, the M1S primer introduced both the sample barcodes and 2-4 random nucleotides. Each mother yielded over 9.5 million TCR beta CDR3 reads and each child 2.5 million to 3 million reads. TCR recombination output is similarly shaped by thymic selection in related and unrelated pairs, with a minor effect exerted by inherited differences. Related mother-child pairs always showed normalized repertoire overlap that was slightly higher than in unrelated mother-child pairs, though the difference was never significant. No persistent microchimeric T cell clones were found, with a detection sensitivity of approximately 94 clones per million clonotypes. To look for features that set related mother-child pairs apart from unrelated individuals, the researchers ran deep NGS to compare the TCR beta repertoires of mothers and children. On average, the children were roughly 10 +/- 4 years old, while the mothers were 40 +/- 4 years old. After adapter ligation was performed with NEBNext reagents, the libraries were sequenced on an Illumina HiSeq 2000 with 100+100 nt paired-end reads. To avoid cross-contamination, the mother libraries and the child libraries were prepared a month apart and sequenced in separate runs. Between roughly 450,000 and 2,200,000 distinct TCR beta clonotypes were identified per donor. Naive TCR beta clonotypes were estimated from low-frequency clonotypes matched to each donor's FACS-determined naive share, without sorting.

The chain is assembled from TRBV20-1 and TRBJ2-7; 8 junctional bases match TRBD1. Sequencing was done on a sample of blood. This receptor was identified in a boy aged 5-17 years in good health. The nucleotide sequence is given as TGCAGTGCTACCAGACAGGGGATAAAGGACGAGCAGTACTTC. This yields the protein CSATRQGIKDEQYF.